A single sample gave rise to the 14 T cell receptor beta chains below, sequenced in a study of blood T cell repertoires in COVID-19. Sequencing was performed with immunoSEQ multiplex PCR; in TCRdb, only in-frame clones are kept and a portion is missing. The sample has over 400,000 clones; 86% are singletons. The sequencing sample was made of peripheral blood. Source of these receptors: a woman aged 30 to 39 with active or convalescent COVID-19.

The chain has TRBV6-6 and TRBJ2-1; possible D gene TRBD1, 5 bases. V gave up 3 bases and J gave up 5 bases, with 11 bases separating them. The CDR3 contains 14 residues. Looked up from germline, CDR1 is MNHNY and CDR2 is SVGAGI (reference sequence). CDR3 sequence (DNA): TGTGCCAGCAGTTATTCAGGGATAGACAATGAGCAGTTCTTC. Amino acid sequence: CASSYSGIDNEQFF.

The chain uses TRBV5-1 and TRBJ1-1; 7 bases align to TRBD1. The CDR3 has 15 residues. CDR1 is SGHRS and CDR2 is YFSETQ in the germline V gene. V was clipped by 2 bases and J by 5 bases; unmatched bases: 9. The CDR3 region has the DNA TGCGCCAGCAGCTTTAACAGCGACAGGGAGACTGAAGCTTTCTTT. This codes for CASSFNSDRETEAFF.

This chain uses TRBV5-6 with TRBJ1-5, with TRBD1 identical over 8 bases. Germline CDR1 and CDR2: SGHDT and YYEEEE. CDR3 length equals 17 residues. Germline trimming cut 2 bases from V and 2 bases from J; bases unmatched to any gene: 9. CDR3 in DNA: TGTGCCAGCAGCTTCGGACAGGGAGGGTATCGCAATCAGCCCCAGCATTTT. It translates to CASSFGQGGYRNQPQHF.

The CDR3: CAWNPGGLATQYF. Written as DNA, the CDR3 is TGTGCCTGGAACCCAGGGGGGCTTGCGACCCAGTACTTC. This chain connects TRBV30 to TRBJ2-5, with D possibly TRBD1 on 7 matching bases. Germline V gives CDR1 GTSNPN, CDR2 SVGIG (reference sequence). The CDR3 consists of 13 residues. The germline V and J ends were trimmed by 4 bases and 7 bases, with 16 bases remaining between them.

This rearrangement joins TRBV6-5 to TRBJ1-6; D gene unclear. Between the trimmed V and J ends, which lost 6 bases and 7 bases, there was a span of 7 bases. Germline CDR1 reads MNHEY; CDR2 reads SVGAGI. This CDR3 comprises 12 residues. The chain's CDR3 is CASREYNSPLHF. The DNA for the CDR3 is TGTGCCAGCAGGGAGTACAATTCACCCCTCCACTTT.

The chain recombines TRBV11-2 with TRBJ2-3; D is possibly TRBD1 (5 bases). The CDR3 runs to 15 residues. The V end lost 1 base, the J end lost 3 bases, and 11 bases lay between the germline ends. CDR1 is SGHAT, CDR2 FQNNGV, per germline. DNA for the CDR3: TGTGCCAGCAGCTTAGTCCTGCAGGGAACAGATACGCAGTATTTT. It is translated as CASSLVLQGTDTQYF.

The CDR3 region is CASSYRWREGAHEAFF. Here the CDR3 DNA reads TGTGCCAGCAGTTATCGGTGGCGTGAGGGGGCCCATGAAGCTTTCTTT. The chain carries TRBV6-5 and TRBJ1-1, with 7 bases lining up with TRBD1. V shed 3 bases, J shed 7 bases, and the junction held 14 bases outside the gene matches. The V gene's germline CDR1 is MNHEY and CDR2 SVGAGI. There are 16 residues in the CDR3.

V is TRBV6-2 or TRBV6-3 and J is TRBJ2-1, with 7 bases identical to TRBD2. Trimming took 6 bases from V and 6 from J; bases not matched to a gene: 11. CDR1 MNHEY and CDR2 SVGEGT come from the germline V gene. The CDR3 runs 15 residues. CDR3 sequence reads: CASSPPSGGPNEQFF. The CDR3 DNA reads as TGTGCCAGCAGCCCGCCTAGCGGAGGACCCAATGAGCAGTTCTTC.

The rearrangement links TRBV19 to TRBJ2-2, with 8 bases lining up with TRBD1. The CDR3 has 14 amino acids. V lost 5 bases, J lost 5 bases, and 4 bases stayed unmatched. Germline V CDR1 and CDR2: LNHDA, SQIVND (reference sequence). The CDR3 loop reads CASSSRQGTGELFF. CDR3 nucleotide sequence: TGTGCCAGTAGTTCCCGACAGGGGACCGGGGAGCTGTTTTTT.

This clone occurred a few times. V and J are TRBV18 and TRBJ1-2; TRBD1 might be the D (6 bases). CDR1 and CDR2 (germline): KGHSH, LQKENI. With 3 bases removed from V and 8 bases from J, the gap between germline ends came to 13 bases. CDR3 length: 13 residues. The CDR3 reads CASSPETGYGYTF. The CDR3 DNA is TGTGCCAGCTCACCTGAGACAGGTTACGGCTACACCTTC. The full variable domain, rest sourced from reference TRBV18 and TRBJ1-2, is NAGVMQNPRHLVRRRGQEARLRCSPMKGHSHVYWYRQLPEEGLKFMVYLQKENIIDESGMPKERFSAEFPKEGPSILRIQQVVRGDSAAYFCASSPETGYGYTFGSGTRLTVV.

This clone was recorded only once. V is TRBV4-1 and J is TRBJ2-1, with D possibly matching TRBD2 (5 bases). The germline CDR1 and CDR2 sequences are MGHRA and YSYEKL. The V end lost 1 base, the J end lost 8 bases, and 6 bases lay between the germline ends. The CDR3 runs 12 residues. Here the CDR3 DNA reads TGCGCCAGCAGCCAAGCCGGGGATGAGCAGTTCTTC. Its protein is CASSQAGDEQFF.

This clone was found once. The chain links TRBV19 to TRBJ2-2, with 7 bases fitting TRBD2. The CDR3 is 15 residues long. J gave up 1 base and V 7 bases, and 6 bases lay outside the gene matches. Germline V gives CDR1 LNHDA, CDR2 SQIVND (reference sequence). The CDR3, as DNA: TGTGCCAGTACCAAGGCTAGCGGGAACACCGGGGAGCTGTTTTTT. It codes for CASTKASGNTGELFF.

The chain links TRBV10-3 to TRBJ1-1, with D maybe TRBD1 (5 bases). Germline CDR1 ENHRY, CDR2 SYGVKD. The CDR3 extends over 13 amino acids. V was pared by 11 bases and J by 1 base, with 14 bases between. The CDR3 DNA reads TGTGCCGTGCAAGTTCAGGGGAACACTGAAGCTTTCTTT. Translated: CAVQVQGNTEAFF.

The rearrangement joins TRBV5-4 to TRBJ2-2, with D hard to call. Between the trimmed V and J ends, which lost 1 base and 6 bases, there was a span of 7 bases. Per germline, CDR1 SGHNT and CDR2 YYREEE (reference sequence). CDR3 length: 13 amino acids. The CDR3 loop is CASSLSTAGELFF. In nucleotides, the CDR3 is TGTGCCAGCAGCTTGTCGACTGCCGGGGAGCTGTTTTTT.